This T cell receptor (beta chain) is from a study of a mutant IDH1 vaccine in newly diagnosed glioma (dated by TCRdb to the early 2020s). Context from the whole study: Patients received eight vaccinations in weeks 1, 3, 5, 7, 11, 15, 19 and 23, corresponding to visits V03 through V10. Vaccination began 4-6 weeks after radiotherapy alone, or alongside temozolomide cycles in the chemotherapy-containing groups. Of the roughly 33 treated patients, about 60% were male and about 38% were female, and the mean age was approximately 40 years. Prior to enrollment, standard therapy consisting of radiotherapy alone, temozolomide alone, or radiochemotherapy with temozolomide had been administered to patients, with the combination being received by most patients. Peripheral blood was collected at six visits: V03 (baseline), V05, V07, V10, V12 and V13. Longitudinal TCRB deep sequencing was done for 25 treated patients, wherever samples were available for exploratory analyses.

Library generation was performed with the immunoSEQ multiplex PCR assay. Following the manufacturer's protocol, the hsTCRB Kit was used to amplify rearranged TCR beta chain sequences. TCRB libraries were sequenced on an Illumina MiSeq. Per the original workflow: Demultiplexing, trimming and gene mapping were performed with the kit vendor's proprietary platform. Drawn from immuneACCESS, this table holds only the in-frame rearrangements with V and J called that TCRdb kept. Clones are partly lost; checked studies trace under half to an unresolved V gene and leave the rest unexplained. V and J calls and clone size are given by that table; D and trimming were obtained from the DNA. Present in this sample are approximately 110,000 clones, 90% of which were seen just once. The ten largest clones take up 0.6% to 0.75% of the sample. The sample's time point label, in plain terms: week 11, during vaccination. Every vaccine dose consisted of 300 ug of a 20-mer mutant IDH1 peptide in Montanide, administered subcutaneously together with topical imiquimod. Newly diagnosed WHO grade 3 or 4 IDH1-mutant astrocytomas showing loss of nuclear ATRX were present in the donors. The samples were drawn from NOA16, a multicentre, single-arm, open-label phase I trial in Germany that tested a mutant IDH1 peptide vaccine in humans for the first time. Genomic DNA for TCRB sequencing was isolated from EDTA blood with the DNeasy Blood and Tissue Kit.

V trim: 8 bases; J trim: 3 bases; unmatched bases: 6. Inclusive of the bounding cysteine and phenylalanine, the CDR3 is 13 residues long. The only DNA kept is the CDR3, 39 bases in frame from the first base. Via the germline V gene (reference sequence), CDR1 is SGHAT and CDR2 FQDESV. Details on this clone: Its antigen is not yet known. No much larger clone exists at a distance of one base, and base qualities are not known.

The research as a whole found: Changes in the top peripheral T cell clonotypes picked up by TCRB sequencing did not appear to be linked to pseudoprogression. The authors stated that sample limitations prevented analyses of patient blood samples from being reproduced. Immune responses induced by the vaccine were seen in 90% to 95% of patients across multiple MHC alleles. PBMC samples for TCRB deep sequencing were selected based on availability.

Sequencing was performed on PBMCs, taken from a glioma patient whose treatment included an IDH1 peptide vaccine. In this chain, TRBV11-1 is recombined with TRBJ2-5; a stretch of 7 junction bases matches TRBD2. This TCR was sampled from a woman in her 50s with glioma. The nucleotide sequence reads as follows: TGTGCCAGCGCTCTGGGGGGGAAAGAGACCCAGTACTTC. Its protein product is CASALGGKETQYF.